The 20 T cell receptor beta chains below were found in one sample sequenced in a study of breast tumors, draining lymph nodes, adjacent tissues. The lymph nodes were axillary draining lymph nodes from breast cancer patients. Each CDR3 protein gets one entry after TCRdb re-called the multiplex PCR reads with MiXCR. The sample records 85,000 to 130,000 distinct CDR3 sequences, roughly 33% being singletons. The sequencing sample was made of axillary lymph node tissue. These receptors were obtained from a female donor with breast cancer. Some clones in this sample may be carry-over from other donors' samples.

This clonotype was seen ten or more times. A read error may explain this, as a much larger clone is one base away. The chain has TRBV7-3 and TRBJ2-6, with D possibly matching TRBD1 (6 bases). The CDR3 sequence is 15 residues long. Germline values: CDR1 SGHTA, CDR2 FQGTGA. Written as DNA, the CDR3 is TGTGCCAGCAGCACGGGACAAACTGGGGCCAACGTCCTGCCTTTC. It is translated as CASSTGQTGANVLPF.

This clonotype was detected many times. The chain has TRBV29-1 and TRBJ1-2; 9 bases align to TRBD1. The J segment lost 6 bases and the V segment lost 7 bases, leaving 6 bases of the junction unmatched. Germline V lookup: CDR1 SQVTM, CDR2 ANQGSEA. CDR3 length: 12 residues. In DNA form, the CDR3 reads TGCAGCGCAGACAGGGGGTTGGATGGCTACACCTTC. Translation: CSADRGLDGYTF.

This clonotype occurred many times. The chain recombines TRBV7-6 with TRBJ2-7; D possibly corresponds to TRBD2 (6 bases). Germline CDR1 SGHVS, CDR2 FNYEAQ. The CDR3 sequence is 15 residues long. The V end was cut by 4 bases, the J end by 5 bases, with 18 bases between. For the CDR3, the DNA is TGTGCCAGCAGCTCAGGAGGGCAGAGGAGGGACGAGCAGTACTTC. Encoded protein: CASSSGGQRRDEQYF.

This sequence joins TRBV15 and TRBJ1-2; no firm D call. Germline assignment: CDR1 LNHNV and CDR2 YYDKDF (reference sequence). The CDR3 has 12 residues. V was shortened by 3 bases and J by 3 bases, with 5 bases between the two germline ends. The CDR3 sequence is CATSRDDYGYTF. CDR3 bases: TGTGCCACCAGCAGGGACGACTATGGCTACACCTTC.

This clonotype was counted many times. The J gene is TRBJ2-5, the V gene TRBV6-1; TRBD2 matches at 11 bases. With V trimmed by 3 bases and J by 4 bases, 7 bases remained unmatched. The length of the CDR3 is 16 residues. Germline CDR1 MNHNS, CDR2 SASEGT. CDR3: CASSDLSGRAVETQYF. CDR3 coding DNA: TGTGCCAGCAGTGACCTTAGCGGGAGGGCCGTAGAGACCCAGTACTTC.

This clonotype was counted many times. V and J are TRBV5-1 and TRBJ2-5; 7 bases align to TRBD1. The CDR3 length is 15 residues. CDR1 is SGHRS, CDR2 YFSETQ, per germline. Losses at the gene ends were 0 bases for V and 3 bases for J; bases not matched to a gene: 5. The CDR3 reads CASSLGSTGKETQYF. DNA for the CDR3: TGCGCCAGCAGCTTGGGCTCGACAGGGAAAGAGACCCAGTACTTC.

This chain connects TRBV9 to TRBJ2-5; maybe TRBD2 (7 bases). V gave up 4 bases and J gave up 4 bases, with 14 bases separating them. CDR3 length: 14 amino acids. The germline CDR1 and CDR2 sequences are SGDLS and YYNGEE. In DNA, the CDR3 is TGTGCCAGCAGCTCCGAGGGGGGGGGAGAGACCCAGTACTTC. Translation: CASSSEGGGETQYF. Variable domain in full (rest from reference TRBV9 and TRBJ2-5): DSGVTQTPKHLITATGQRVTLRCSPRSGDLSVYWYQQSLDQGLQFLIQYYNGEERAKGNILERFSAQQFPDLHSELNLSSLELGDSALYFCASSSEGGGETQYFGPGTRLLVL.

As to this clonotype: The conserved phenylalanine or tryptophan is not found at the CDR3 terminus, so this likely reflects a read error. The DNA is omitted, as the CDR3 cannot be located on it reliably, and the CDR3 follows TCRdb's listing. The chain is built from TRBV11-3 and TRBJ1-4. CDR1 and CDR2 from the germline V gene are SGHNT and YENEEA. 9 amino acids form the CDR3, both terminal residues included. The chain's CDR3 is CASSLDRTS.

This clonotype was seen ten or more times. The CDR3: CASSQGKASGRTGELFF. In DNA form, the CDR3 reads TGTGCCAGCTCACAGGGGAAAGCTAGCGGGAGAACCGGGGAGCTGTTTTTT. This chain joins TRBV18 and TRBJ2-2; 10 bases align to TRBD2. The CDR3 consists of 17 residues. Trimming at V came to 4 bases and at J to 5 bases, leaving 10 bases not matched to a gene. Per germline, CDR1 KGHSH and CDR2 LQKENI. Based on the CDR3 plus reference TRBV18 and TRBJ2-2, the full variable domain is NAGVMQNPRHLVRRRGQEARLRCSPMKGHSHVYWYRQLPEEGLKFMVYLQKENIIDESGMPKERFSAEFPKEGPSILRIQQVVRGDSAAYFCASSQGKASGRTGELFFGEGSRLTVL.

This clonotype was picked up many times. The J gene is TRBJ1-2, the V gene TRBV27; TRBD1 aligns across 9 bases. The CDR3 contains 13 residues. Germline values: CDR1 MNHEY, CDR2 SMNVEV (reference sequence). V trimming: 5 bases; J trimming: 6 bases; junction bases outside the gene matches: 4. The CDR3 DNA reads TGTGCCAGCAGTCGACAGGGGGAGGATGGCTACACCTTC. Translating gives CASSRQGEDGYTF.

This clonotype was found many times. The rearrangement uses TRBV27 and TRBJ2-7, with a tentative D call TRBD1 (5 bases). Germline V gene data show CDR1 as MNHEY and CDR2 as SMNVEV (reference sequence). V was pared by 10 bases and J by 1 base, with 8 bases between. The CDR3 loop spans 11 amino acids. CDR3 sequence: CATRDSYEQYF. In nucleotides, the CDR3 is TGTGCCACCAGGGATTCCTACGAGCAGTACTTC.

Ten or more counts support this clonotype. The chain joins TRBV7-8 to TRBJ2-1, with D tentatively TRBD1 (6 bases). This CDR3 region has 15 residues. Trimming shortened V by 5 bases and J by 2 bases, and 13 bases separated the two germline ends. CDR1 and CDR2 (germline): SGHVS, FQNEAQ. The CDR3 DNA is TGTGCCAGCAGCCTAGGGACACTTACCTACAATGAGCAGTTCTTC. It yields the protein CASSLGTLTYNEQFF.

This clonotype showed up many times. The J gene is TRBJ2-1, the V gene TRBV20-1; D not resolved. Trimming shortened V by 6 bases and J by 8 bases, and 14 bases separated the two germline ends. The CDR3 has 12 amino acids. Looked up from germline, CDR1 is DFQATT and CDR2 is SNEGSKA (reference sequence). The CDR3 nucleotides read TGCAGTGCCACAGTGGGTTTCGATGAGCAGTTCTTC. Amino acids: CSATVGFDEQFF.

J is TRBJ2-3 and V is TRBV7-8; unclear D gene. The J call may be wrong; the DNA end is better matched by TRBJ1-5. CDR1 is SGHVS, CDR2 FQNEAQ, per germline. The CDR3 has 15 residues. CDR3 in amino acids: CASSPRQTNADTQHF. The CDR3, as DNA: TGTGCCAGCAGTCCTAGACAAACAAACGCAGATACGCAGCATTTT.

The chain recombines TRBV7-9 with TRBJ2-5; tentatively, D is TRBD1 (6 bases). This CDR3 is built from 15 residues. The V end was cut by 3 bases, the J end by 5 bases, with 16 bases between. Per the germline V gene, CDR1 is SEHNR and CDR2 is FQNEAQ (reference sequence). The DNA for the CDR3 is TGTGCCAGCAGCTTTCTAGGACAGAGGGTTGAGACCCAGTACTTC. Translation gives CASSFLGQRVETQYF.

This clonotype was observed a handful of times. The junction shows a germline mismatch at one end, possibly a read error. The CDR3 region has the DNA TGTGCCAGCAGTCAAGCTCAAATAGGGGGGCCGTCCGCCGGGGAGCTGTTTTTT. Protein product: CASSQAQIGGPSAGELFF. The chain recombines TRBV6-1 with TRBJ2-2; either TRBD1 or TRBD2 may supply D (6 bases each). Germline loops: CDR1 MNHNS, CDR2 SASEGT. This CDR3 has 18 residues.

The rearrangement uses TRBV20-1 and TRBJ2-5, with 12 bases that match TRBD2. V lost 7 bases, J lost 6 bases, and 3 bases stayed unmatched. The germline CDR1 and CDR2 sequences are DFQATT and SNEGSKA (reference sequence). The CDR3 is made up of 12 amino acids. The CDR3 protein is CSGLAGEKTQYF. The CDR3 DNA reads TGCAGTGGACTAGCGGGAGAAAAGACCCAGTACTTC.

This clonotype was recorded many times. J is TRBJ2-1 and V is TRBV7-3; a weak D match, TRBD1 (5 bases). CDR3 length: 13 residues. Germline CDR1 is SGHTA and CDR2 is FQGTGA. The ends were cut back, 2 bases at V and 5 bases at J, with 7 bases in the middle. CDR3 DNA: TGTGCCAGCAGCTTAGACAGACACAATGAGCAGTTCTTC. The encoded protein is CASSLDRHNEQFF.

The CDR3 protein is CASSPAGPSYEQYF. In nucleotides, the CDR3 is TGTGCCAGCAGTCCAGCGGGACCCTCCTACGAGCAGTACTTC. The chain joins TRBV6-5 to TRBJ2-7, with TRBD2 identical over 7 bases. The CDR3 is 14 amino acids. J was trimmed by 0 bases and V by 5 bases; bases with no gene match: 4. The germline V gene has CDR1 MNHEY and CDR2 SVGAGI.

The table lists this clonotype with many counts. The chain links TRBV6-5 to TRBJ2-2; 8 nucleotides match TRBD2. The CDR3 is 18 amino acids. The V and J ends lost 2 bases and 6 bases, in that order; junction bases with no gene match: 14. The V gene's germline CDR1 is MNHEY and CDR2 SVGAGI. The CDR3 nucleotides read TGTGCCAGCAGTTACCAAAGCGGGAGACCCCTACTGCCCGGGGAGCTGTTTTTT. Protein sequence: CASSYQSGRPLLPGELFF.